A single sample gave rise to the 24 T cell receptor beta chains below, sequenced in a study of T cells in Graves' hyperthyroidism and ophthalmopathy. Amplified regions were TCR beta CDR3 sequences from RNA transcripts. When the TCR CDR3 underwent first-round RT-PCR, the HTBI primer set was used. TCRdb independently ran MiXCR on the multiplex PCR reads; one entry per CDR3 protein. The sample records 270,000 or so distinct CDR3 sequences, under 30% being singletons. What was sequenced was blood. The receptors shown here come from a man between 40 and 49 years old with Graves' hyperthyroidism that later progressed to Graves' ophthalmopathy.

This clonotype has ten or more counts. The rearrangement uses TRBV20-1 and TRBJ1-5; tentatively, D is TRBD1 (6 bases). The germline V and J ends were trimmed by 4 bases and 4 bases, with 11 bases remaining between them. Germline V gives CDR1 DFQATT, CDR2 SNEGSKA (reference sequence). The CDR3 extends over 13 amino acids. The CDR3 sequence: CSATGDSNQPQHF. For the CDR3, the DNA is TGCAGTGCTACAGGGGACTCTAATCAGCCCCAGCATTTT.

As concerns this clonotype: Possible read error: a much larger clone is one base away. The chain recombines TRBV4-3 with TRBJ1-1; possible D gene TRBD1, 5 bases. V lost 0 bases to trimming and J lost 5 bases, with 7 bases between them. The CDR3 spans 13 residues. Per the germline V gene, CDR1 is LGHNA and CDR2 is YSLEER. CDR3 in DNA: TGCGCCAGCAGCCAAGATGGGGGGACTGAAGCTTTCTTT. Amino acids: CASSQDGGTEAFF.

This clonotype was observed at least ten times. The chain recombines TRBV10-2 with TRBJ1-2, with D perhaps matching TRBD1 (6 bases). This CDR3 has 13 residues. Germline lookup yields CDR1 WSHSY and CDR2 SAAADI. V was shortened by 10 bases and J by 8 bases, with 20 bases between the two germline ends. CDR3 residues: CATEDSLSSGYTF. The DNA of the CDR3 is TGCGCCACTGAGGACAGCCTATCTTCCGGCTACACCTTC.

Only a few counts were recorded for this clonotype. This rearrangement joins TRBV6-2 or TRBV6-3 to TRBJ2-7, with 12 bases that match TRBD2. There are 17 residues in the CDR3. Germline values: CDR1 MNHEY, CDR2 SVGEGT. V was clipped by 2 bases and J by 0 bases; unmatched bases: 5. Written as DNA, the CDR3 is TGTGCCAGCAGTTACGAGGCTAGCGGGAGGGACTCCTACGAGCAGTACTTC. Encoded protein: CASSYEASGRDSYEQYF.

This clonotype came up many times. CDR3: CASKSVHEYEQYF. In DNA, the CDR3 is TGTGCCAGCAAATCTGTCCATGAATACGAGCAGTACTTC. V is TRBV2 and J is TRBJ2-7; the D is unclear. This CDR3 is built from 13 residues. V shed 7 bases and J shed 4 bases, with 14 bases lying between them. Germline values: CDR1 SNHLY, CDR2 FYNNEI.

This clonotype occurred many times. The J gene is TRBJ2-7, the V gene TRBV10-3; TRBD2 is a possible D gene (5 bases). Germline assignment: CDR1 ENHRY and CDR2 SYGVKD. V lost 6 bases and J lost 7, with 13 bases in between. The CDR3 consists of 12 residues. The CDR3 DNA is TGTGCCATCAGGGAGGTCGGCAGGGAGCAGTACTTC. Translating it yields CAIREVGREQYF.

V and J are TRBV12-3 or TRBV12-4 and TRBJ1-1; D gene ambiguous. The CDR3 has 14 amino acids. The V gene lost 6 bases and the J gene lost 1 base, with 12 bases spanning the gap. CDR3 loop: CASRERTTNTEAFF. For the CDR3, the DNA is TGTGCCAGCAGGGAGAGAACAACGAACACTGAAGCTTTCTTT.

This clonotype was picked up many times. The V gene is TRBV12-3 or TRBV12-4, the J gene TRBJ2-7, with TRBD2 matching over 7 bases. V trimming: 0 bases; J trimming: 5 bases; junction bases outside the gene matches: 4. This CDR3 contains 14 residues. Here the CDR3 reads CASSLAGRDHEQYF. Here the CDR3 DNA reads TGTGCCAGCAGTTTAGCGGGGAGGGACCACGAGCAGTACTTC.

J is TRBJ2-7 and V is TRBV7-8; 10 positions match TRBD1. Per germline, CDR1 SGHVS and CDR2 FQNEAQ. This CDR3 spans 15 amino acids. J lost 3 bases, V lost 1 base, and 3 bases had no gene match. CDR3: CASSLGQGAIYEQYF. The CDR3 nucleotides are TGTGCCAGCAGCTTAGGACAGGGGGCGATCTACGAGCAGTACTTC.

The rearrangement joins TRBV10-3 to TRBJ1-1; D is perhaps TRBD1 (6 bases). CDR3 size: 14 residues. The V gene's germline CDR1 is ENHRY and CDR2 SYGVKD. Trimming took off 4 bases at V and 6 bases at J, with 15 bases between the two ends. Written as DNA, the CDR3 is TGTGCCATCAGTGTGGACAGCAAGAGGTCTGAAGCTTTCTTT. Translating it yields CAISVDSKRSEAFF.

This clonotype was recorded at least ten times. The rearrangement uses TRBV19 and TRBJ1-6; D is undetermined. This CDR3 comprises 14 residues. The V and J ends lost 8 bases and 4 bases respectively, with 12 bases between them. Per the germline V gene, CDR1 is LNHDA and CDR2 is SQIVND (reference sequence). The CDR3 region is CASAKDRYNSPLHF. The CDR3 nucleotides read TGTGCCAGTGCCAAGGATCGGTATAATTCACCCCTCCACTTT.

This clonotype was observed at least ten times. The genes are TRBV20-1 and TRBJ2-4; TRBD2 might be the D (6 bases). Germline CDR1 DFQATT, CDR2 SNEGSKA (reference sequence). V lost 4 bases to trimming and J lost 0 bases, with 16 bases between them. The CDR3 runs to 16 residues. CDR3 bases: TGCAGTGCTATAGGACTACCCACATTAGCCAAAAACATTCAGTACTTC. It encodes CSAIGLPTLAKNIQYF.

This clonotype occurred a few times. This sequence joins TRBV6-2 or TRBV6-3 and TRBJ2-7; weak D call: TRBD1 (5 bases). The CDR3 runs 15 residues. Trimming took off 5 bases at V and 1 base at J, with 15 bases between the two ends. The germline V gene has CDR1 MNHEY and CDR2 SVGEGT. CDR3 sequence: CASSQQGSTSYEQYF. CDR3 nucleotide sequence: TGTGCCAGCAGTCAGCAGGGCTCTACATCCTACGAGCAGTACTTC.

The genes are TRBV19 and TRBJ1-1, with D hard to call. Looked up from germline, CDR1 is LNHDA and CDR2 is SQIVND (reference sequence). The CDR3 has 15 amino acids. Trimming stripped 1 base from V and 0 bases from J, with 9 bases between. DNA of the CDR3: TGTGCCAGTAGTATAGGCGAAGGCTTGAACACTGAAGCTTTCTTT. This translates into CASSIGEGLNTEAFF.

This clonotype was seen at least ten times. The chain has TRBV7-6 and TRBJ2-7, with 7 bases identical to TRBD2. V dropped 4 bases and J dropped 4; count of bases not matched to a gene: 7. The CDR3 runs 14 residues. Germline CDR1 reads SGHVS; CDR2 reads FNYEAQ. CDR3 in amino acids: CASSSPGGGYEQYF. Here the CDR3 DNA reads TGTGCCAGCAGCTCGCCCGGGGGAGGGTACGAGCAGTACTTC.

There are many counts of this clonotype. The V and J genes are TRBV2 and TRBJ1-5; D gene uncertain. Germline values: CDR1 SNHLY, CDR2 FYNNEI. V was trimmed by 0 bases and J by 6 bases, leaving 9 bases between them. This CDR3 has 14 residues. CDR3 region: CASSEALGGQPQHF. CDR3 DNA: TGTGCCAGCAGTGAAGCGCTTGGCGGTCAGCCCCAGCATTTT.

This clonotype occurred many times. The chain uses TRBV19 and TRBJ1-5, with TRBD1 identical over 9 bases. CDR3 length: 14 amino acids. The germline gives CDR1 LNHDA, CDR2 SQIVND (reference sequence). J gave up 5 bases and V 6 bases, and 5 bases lay outside the gene matches. The CDR3 nucleotides are TGTGCCAGTAGCGGACAGGGGTTTGATCAGCCCCAGCATTTT. Translating it yields CASSGQGFDQPQHF. The full variable domain, rest sourced from reference TRBV19 and TRBJ1-5, is DGGITQSPKYLFRKEGQNVTLSCEQNLNHDAMYWYRQDPGQGLRLIYYSQIVNDFQKGDIAEGYSVSREKKESFPLTVTSAQKNPTAFYLCASSGQGFDQPQHFGDGTRLSIL.

The chain combines TRBV7-8 with TRBJ2-5; 8 positions agree with TRBD2. With V trimmed by 5 bases and J by 6 bases, 8 bases remained unmatched. The CDR3 has 14 amino acids. Germline CDR1 and CDR2: SGHVS and FQNEAQ. CDR3 region: CASSPGGSVKTQYF. CDR3 bases: TGTGCCAGCAGCCCGGGGGGGTCCGTGAAGACCCAGTACTTC.

This clonotype has a count of ten or more. This sequence joins TRBV10-3 and TRBJ1-2; TRBD1 aligns across 10 bases. Losses at the gene ends were 1 base for V and 6 bases for J; bases not matched to a gene: 8. This CDR3 is 16 amino acids long. Germline assignment: CDR1 ENHRY and CDR2 SYGVKD. The CDR3 DNA is TGTGCCATCAGTGAGTTTATCGCGGGACAGGGGCATGGCTACACCTTC. Its protein is CAISEFIAGQGHGYTF.

The chain combines TRBV28 with TRBJ2-5; D gene ambiguous. This CDR3 contains 13 residues. V was shortened by 4 bases and J by 5 bases, with 11 bases between the two germline ends. CDR1 is MDHEN and CDR2 is SYDVKM in the germline V gene. The CDR3 sequence: CASSSPGMETQYF. The CDR3 bases are TGTGCCAGCAGTTCTCCTGGAATGGAGACCCAGTACTTC.

CDR3 sequence: CASSASGVKSYEQYF. The DNA for the CDR3 is TGTGCCAGCAGCGCCTCAGGGGTAAAATCCTACGAGCAGTACTTC. V usage is TRBV7-2 and J usage is TRBJ2-7; D might be TRBD1 (6 bases). The V end lost 5 bases, the J end lost 1 base, and 15 bases lay between the germline ends. The germline CDR1 and CDR2 sequences are SGHTA and FQGNSA. The CDR3 consists of 15 residues. Drawing the rest from reference TRBV7-2 and TRBJ2-7, the complete variable domain is GAGVSQSPSNKVTEKGKDVELRCDPISGHTALYWYRQSLGQGLEFLIYFQGNSAPDKSGLPSDRFSAERTGGSVSTLTIQRTQQEDSAVYLCASSASGVKSYEQYFGPGTRLTVT.

This clonotype was seen at least ten times. This chain links TRBV6-1 with TRBJ2-7, with 8 bases that match TRBD2. Unmatched junction bases numbered 10, after V lost 8 bases and J lost 4 bases. The germline CDR1 and CDR2 sequences are MNHNS and SASEGT. The CDR3 extends over 14 amino acids. CDR3 amino acids: CASSAVAGRYEQYF. In DNA form, the CDR3 reads TGTGCCAGCTCGGCGGTAGCGGGACGATACGAGCAGTACTTC.

This chain joins TRBV28 and TRBJ1-5; D is possibly TRBD1 (5 bases). The germline V gene encodes CDR1 MDHEN and CDR2 SYDVKM. The V end lost 7 bases, the J end lost 3 bases, and 13 bases lay between the germline ends. The CDR3 contains 14 residues. Written as DNA, the CDR3 is TGTGCCAGCAAGTGGCCAGGGCCCAATCAGCCCCAGCATTTT. Translated: CASKWPGPNQPQHF.

At least ten counts were recorded for this clonotype. CDR3: CASSLTGGLNVLTF. CDR3 DNA: TGCGCCAGCAGCTTGACGGGGGGACTAAACGTCCTGACTTTC. The rearrangement links TRBV5-1 to TRBJ2-6; 7 positions match TRBD2. CDR3 length: 14 residues. V was clipped by 1 base and J by 10 bases; unmatched bases: 5. Germline CDR1 and CDR2: SGHRS and YFSETQ.